This is a list of T cell receptor beta chains from one sample in a study of T cell responses to AZD1222 COVID-19 vaccine. TCRdb's table, derived via immunoSEQ multiplex PCR, lists solely in-frame clones and lacks some. Here the sample spans 130,000 to 150,000 clones, over 80% being singletons. Material: peripheral blood, obtained 28 days after the second AZD1222 dose. Receptors originate from an adult who received the AZD1222 COVID-19 vaccine. Each CDR3 is given with its conserved first and last residue. The order of the fields is J gene, V gene, CDR3 length, D gene, clone size, CDR3 protein, CDR3 DNA. D genes are given only for firm matches. Not every row has a clone size; where given, it reads once, few, many or a size class.

j_gene: TRBJ1-1; v_gene: TRBV7-8; len: 13; d_gene: .; abundance: .; CDR3aa: CASSPLRNTEAFF; CDR3nt: TGTGCCAGCAGTCCCTTAAGGAACACTGAAGCTTTCTTT
j_gene: TRBJ1-4; v_gene: TRBV2; len: 14; d_gene: TRBD1; abundance: .; CDR3aa: CASSYRGNNEKLFF; CDR3nt: TGTGCCAGCAGTTACAGGGGGAATAATGAAAAACTGTTTTTT
j_gene: TRBJ1-5; v_gene: TRBV5-4; len: 16; d_gene: .; abundance: few; CDR3aa: CASSLLTAYSNQPQHF; CDR3nt: TGTGCCAGCAGCTTATTGACGGCATATAGCAATCAGCCCCAGCATTTT
j_gene: TRBJ1-4; v_gene: TRBV7-9; len: 14; d_gene: TRBD1; abundance: .; CDR3aa: CASSLGQGGEKLFF; CDR3nt: TGTGCCAGCAGCTTGGGACAGGGCGGCGAAAAACTGTTTTTT
j_gene: TRBJ1-6; v_gene: TRBV2; len: 15; d_gene: TRBD1; abundance: .; CDR3aa: CASSDGTVRNSPLHF; CDR3nt: TGTGCCAGCAGTGATGGGACAGTTCGGAATTCACCCCTCCACTTT
j_gene: TRBJ2-7; v_gene: TRBV9; len: 15; d_gene: .; abundance: .; CDR3aa: CASSVDSAQLYEQYF; CDR3nt: TGTGCCAGCAGCGTAGACTCAGCGCAGCTTTACGAGCAGTACTTC
j_gene: TRBJ2-3; v_gene: TRBV7-3; len: 14; d_gene: .; abundance: .; CDR3aa: CASSLGASTDTQYF; CDR3nt: TGTGCCAGCAGCCTCGGGGCGTCCACAGATACGCAGTATTTT
j_gene: TRBJ2-7; v_gene: TRBV19; len: 16; d_gene: TRBD1; abundance: .; CDR3aa: CASSAPGQGRPYEQYF; CDR3nt: TGTGCCAGTAGTGCACCGGGACAGGGACGACCCTACGAGCAGTACTTC
j_gene: TRBJ2-7; v_gene: TRBV5-5; len: 14; d_gene: TRBD1; abundance: .; CDR3aa: CASRSGQGTYEQYF; CDR3nt: TGTGCCAGCAGATCGGGACAGGGCACCTACGAGCAGTACTTC
j_gene: TRBJ2-2; v_gene: TRBV29-1; len: 13; d_gene: .; abundance: .; CDR3aa: CSVERPGTGELFF; CDR3nt: TGCAGCGTTGAAAGGCCAGGCACCGGGGAGCTGTTTTTT
j_gene: TRBJ1-2; v_gene: TRBV10-3; len: 13; d_gene: .; abundance: .; CDR3aa: CAISETLNYGYTF; CDR3nt: TGTGCCATCAGTGAAACGTTAAACTATGGCTACACCTTC
j_gene: TRBJ2-7; v_gene: TRBV7-9; len: 18; d_gene: TRBD1; abundance: .; CDR3aa: CASSLAIPDRGLFYEQYF; CDR3nt: TGTGCCAGCAGCTTAGCGATCCCGGACAGGGGGCTTTTCTACGAGCAGTACTTC
j_gene: TRBJ1-6; v_gene: TRBV11-3; len: 15; d_gene: .; abundance: .; CDR3aa: CASSLEAANNSPLHF; CDR3nt: TGTGCCAGCAGCTTAGAGGCAGCGAATAATTCACCCCTCCACTTT
j_gene: TRBJ2-7; v_gene: TRBV10-3; len: 14; d_gene: TRBD1; abundance: .; CDR3aa: CAIKVGAGGDEQYF; CDR3nt: TGTGCCATCAAGGTGGGGGCAGGGGGCGACGAGCAGTACTTC
j_gene: TRBJ1-6; v_gene: TRBV7-2; len: 14; d_gene: .; abundance: .; CDR3aa: CASSHRDIRSPLHF; CDR3nt: TGTGCCAGCAGCCACCGGGACATAAGGTCACCCCTCCACTTT
j_gene: TRBJ1-5; v_gene: TRBV5-1; len: 15; d_gene: .; abundance: once; CDR3aa: CASSPDVGRDQPQHF; CDR3nt: TGCGCCAGCAGCCCTGACGTAGGGCGTGATCAGCCCCAGCATTTT
j_gene: TRBJ2-2; v_gene: TRBV7-2; len: 19; d_gene: TRBD2; abundance: .; CDR3aa: CASSLSPAGLAGFSGELFF; CDR3nt: TGTGCCAGCAGCTTATCCCCGGCGGGACTAGCGGGATTTAGCGGGGAGCTGTTTTTT
j_gene: TRBJ2-2; v_gene: TRBV6-1; len: 17; d_gene: .; abundance: .; CDR3aa: CASSEAVGPTNTGELFF; CDR3nt: TGTGCCAGCAGTGAAGCGGTTGGGCCGACGAACACCGGGGAGCTGTTTTTT
j_gene: TRBJ1-2; v_gene: TRBV6-1; len: 16; d_gene: .; abundance: few; CDR3aa: CASSEAVEGVNYGYTF; CDR3nt: TGTGCCAGCAGTGAAGCAGTGGAGGGGGTCAACTATGGCTACACCTTC
j_gene: TRBJ1-4; v_gene: TRBV9; len: 10; d_gene: .; abundance: .; CDR3aa: CASGGEKLFF; CDR3nt: TGTGCCTCGGGAGGGGAAAAACTGTTTTTT
j_gene: TRBJ2-5; v_gene: TRBV24-1; len: 13; d_gene: .; abundance: .; CDR3aa: CATSDLIAETQYF; CDR3nt: TGTGCCACCAGTGATTTAATAGCGGAGACCCAGTACTTC
j_gene: TRBJ2-1; v_gene: TRBV24-1; len: 16; d_gene: .; abundance: .; CDR3aa: CATSDGGATSYNEQFF; CDR3nt: TGTGCCACCAGTGATGGGGGGGCCACCTCCTACAATGAGCAGTTCTTC
j_gene: TRBJ1-1; v_gene: TRBV4-2; len: 14; d_gene: TRBD1; abundance: .; CDR3aa: CASSQEQGTAEAFF; CDR3nt: TGTGCCAGCAGCCAGGAACAGGGGACGGCTGAAGCTTTCTTT
j_gene: TRBJ2-7; v_gene: TRBV7-9; len: 14; d_gene: .; abundance: .; CDR3aa: CASSSNRASYEQYF; CDR3nt: TGTGCCAGCAGCTCGAACAGGGCCTCCTACGAGCAGTACTTC
j_gene: TRBJ1-1; v_gene: TRBV5-5; len: 15; d_gene: .; abundance: .; CDR3aa: CASSESLGTNTEAFF; CDR3nt: TGTGCCAGCAGCGAGTCCTTAGGGACTAACACTGAAGCTTTCTTT
j_gene: TRBJ1-4; v_gene: TRBV5-1; len: 15; d_gene: .; abundance: .; CDR3aa: CASSLMTATNEKLFF; CDR3nt: TGCGCCAGCAGCTTGATGACAGCAACTAATGAAAAACTGTTTTTT
j_gene: TRBJ1-2; v_gene: TRBV5-1; len: 13; d_gene: TRBD1; abundance: .; CDR3aa: CASSEGQSIGYTF; CDR3nt: TGCGCCAGCAGCGAGGGACAGTCTATTGGCTACACCTTC
j_gene: TRBJ2-6; v_gene: TRBV27; len: 14; d_gene: .; abundance: .; CDR3aa: CASSLRAGANVLTF; CDR3nt: TGTGCCAGCAGTTTGCGGGCTGGGGCCAACGTCCTGACTTTC
j_gene: TRBJ1-1; v_gene: TRBV30; len: 16; d_gene: .; abundance: .; CDR3aa: CAWSPPGTHPTTEAFF; CDR3nt: TGTGCCTGGAGTCCGCCCGGGACCCACCCGACCACTGAAGCTTTCTTT
j_gene: TRBJ2-7; v_gene: TRBV19; len: 14; d_gene: TRBD2; abundance: .; CDR3aa: CASSLRLASYEQYF; CDR3nt: TGTGCCAGTAGTCTCCGACTAGCGAGCTACGAGCAGTACTTC
j_gene: TRBJ1-5; v_gene: TRBV19; len: 15; d_gene: .; abundance: .; CDR3aa: CASTGLAPGNQPQHF; CDR3nt: TGTGCCAGTACCGGCTTAGCGCCCGGGAATCAGCCCCAGCATTTT
j_gene: TRBJ1-4; v_gene: TRBV30; len: 14; d_gene: TRBD1; abundance: .; CDR3aa: CAWTLTGLAEKLFF; CDR3nt: TGTGCCTGGACTTTGACAGGGTTGGCTGAAAAACTGTTTTTT
j_gene: TRBJ2-3; v_gene: TRBV6-5; len: 16; d_gene: .; abundance: .; CDR3aa: CASSYSQGTSTDTQYF; CDR3nt: TGTGCCAGCAGTTACTCACAGGGGACTAGCACAGATACGCAGTATTTT
j_gene: TRBJ2-1; v_gene: TRBV19; len: 14; d_gene: .; abundance: once; CDR3aa: CASRRKGYYNEQFF; CDR3nt: TGTGCCAGTAGACGAAAGGGCTACTACAATGAGCAGTTCTTC